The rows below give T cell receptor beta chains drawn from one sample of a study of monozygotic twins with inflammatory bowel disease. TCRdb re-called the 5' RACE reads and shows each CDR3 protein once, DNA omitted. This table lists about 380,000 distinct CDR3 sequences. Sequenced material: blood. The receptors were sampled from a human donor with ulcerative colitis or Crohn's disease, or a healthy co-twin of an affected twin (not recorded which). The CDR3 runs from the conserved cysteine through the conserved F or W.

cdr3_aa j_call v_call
CASSIQGDTEAFF TRBJ1-1 TRBV12-3/TRBV12-4
CASSPERTANPYGYTF TRBJ1-2 TRBV18
CASSGRRQGQYF TRBJ2-7 TRBV2
CASIQYWSLTSYEQYF TRBJ2-7 TRBV7-9
CASTPSSRGTNTEAFF TRBJ1-1 TRBV19
CASTTTGELFF TRBJ2-2 TRBV3-1
CASSSRSGTAREQYF TRBJ2-7 TRBV7-2
CASSQPGQLNVRQYF TRBJ2-7 TRBV5-1
CASSRPRDRVREQYF TRBJ2-7 TRBV6-2/TRBV6-3
CASSSPGGERDYTF TRBJ1-2 TRBV5-1
CASKPTLTTYEQYF TRBJ2-7 TRBV11-2
CASSLFLTQGNEQFF TRBJ2-1 TRBV14
CASSYHGQGWNEQYF TRBJ2-7 TRBV6-5
CASSRLTGELFF TRBJ2-2 TRBV5-6
CASSQGASATDTQYF TRBJ2-3 TRBV3-1
CASSRDGTRNTQYF TRBJ2-3 TRBV4-3
CASSVGGDTLEQYF TRBJ2-7 TRBV9
CASIPRAYAGNTDTQYF TRBJ2-3 TRBV11-1
CASELGGLETQYF TRBJ2-5 TRBV28
CASKARAYSNQPQHF TRBJ1-5 TRBV2
CASSSSGQGTEPESDYGYTF TRBJ1-2 TRBV5-1
CDSSLGGISYEQYF TRBJ2-7 TRBV5-1